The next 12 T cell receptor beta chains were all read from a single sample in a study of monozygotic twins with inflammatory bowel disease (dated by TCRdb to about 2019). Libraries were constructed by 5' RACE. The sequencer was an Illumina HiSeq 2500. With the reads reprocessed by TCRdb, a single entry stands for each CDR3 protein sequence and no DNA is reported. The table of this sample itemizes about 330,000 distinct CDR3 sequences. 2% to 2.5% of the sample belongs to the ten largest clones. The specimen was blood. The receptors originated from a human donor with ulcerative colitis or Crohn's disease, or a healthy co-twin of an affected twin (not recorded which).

CDR3: CSARPPSGDTYEQYF. This sequence joins TRBV20-1 and TRBJ2-7; the D call of TRBD2 rests on TCRdb alone, since no DNA is present to check it. The CDR3 spans 15 residues. CDR1 DFQATT and CDR2 SNEGSKA come from the germline V gene (reference sequence).

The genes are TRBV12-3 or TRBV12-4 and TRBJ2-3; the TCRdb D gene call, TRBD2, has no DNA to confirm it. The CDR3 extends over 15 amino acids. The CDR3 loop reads CASSKGLAGADTQYF.

The CDR3 protein is CSVRTQGATDTQYF. The genes are TRBV29-1 and TRBJ2-3; TCRdb names TRBD1, which stays unverified in the absence of DNA. The CDR3 consists of 14 residues. CDR1 is SQVTM and CDR2 is ANQGSEA in the germline V gene.

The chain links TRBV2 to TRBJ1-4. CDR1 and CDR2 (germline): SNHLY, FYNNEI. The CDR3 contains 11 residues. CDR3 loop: CASSLLEKLFF.

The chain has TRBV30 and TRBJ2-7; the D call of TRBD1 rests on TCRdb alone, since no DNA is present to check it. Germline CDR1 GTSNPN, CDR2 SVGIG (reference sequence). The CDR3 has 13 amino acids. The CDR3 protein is CAWSEHPGVGQYF.

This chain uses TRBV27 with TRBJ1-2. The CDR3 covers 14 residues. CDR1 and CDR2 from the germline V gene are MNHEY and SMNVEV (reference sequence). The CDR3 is CASKRLRGSYGYTF.

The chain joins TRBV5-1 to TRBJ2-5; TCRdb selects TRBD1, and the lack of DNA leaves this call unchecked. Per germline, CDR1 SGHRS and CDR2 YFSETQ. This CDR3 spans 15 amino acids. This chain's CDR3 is CASSFSGTGGETQYF.

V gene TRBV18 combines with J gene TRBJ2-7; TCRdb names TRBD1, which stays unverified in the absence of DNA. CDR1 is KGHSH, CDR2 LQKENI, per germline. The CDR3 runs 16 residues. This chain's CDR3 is CASSPGGQGFSYEQYF.

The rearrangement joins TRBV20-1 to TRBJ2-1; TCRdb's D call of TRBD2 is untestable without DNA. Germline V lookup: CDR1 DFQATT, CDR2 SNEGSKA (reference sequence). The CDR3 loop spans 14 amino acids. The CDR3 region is CSARNSRLNDEQFF.

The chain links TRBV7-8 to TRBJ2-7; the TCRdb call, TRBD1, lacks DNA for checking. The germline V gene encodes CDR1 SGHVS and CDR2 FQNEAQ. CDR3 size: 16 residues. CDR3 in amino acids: CASSFPRDRDAYEQYF.

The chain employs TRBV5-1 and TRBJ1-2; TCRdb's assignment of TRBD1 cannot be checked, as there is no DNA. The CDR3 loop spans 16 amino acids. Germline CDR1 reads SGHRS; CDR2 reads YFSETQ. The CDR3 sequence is CASSLLVGGQIYGYTF.

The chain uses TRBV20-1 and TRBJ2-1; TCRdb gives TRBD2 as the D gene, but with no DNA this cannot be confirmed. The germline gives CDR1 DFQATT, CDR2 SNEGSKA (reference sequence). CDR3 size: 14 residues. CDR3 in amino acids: CSSLQSPSYNEQFF.